This TCR beta chain was sequenced for a study of blood T cell repertoires in COVID-19. Turning to the study itself: Sample material is recorded as cDNA or gDNA derived from T cells, B-cell-depleted T cells, or PBMCs.

Cohort allocation depended upon clinical history that participants reported. In the authors' workflow: Reference gene primer amplification yielded estimated nucleated cell counts. Here immunoSEQ multiplex PCR was the method, and the copy in TCRdb shows in-frame clones only, minus some. The DNA gave D and trimming, while V, J and clone size come from that table. The profile covers 200,000 to 250,000 clones, with 75% to 90% appearing a single time and over 3% taken by the ten largest. Per the germline V gene, CDR1 is SGHTA and CDR2 is FQGTGA. The V gene end was trimmed by 5 bases and the J gene end by 6 bases; junction bases not matched to a gene: 4. The CDR3 totals 15 residues.

What was sequenced was PBMCs or T cells enriched from blood (not recorded which). This rearrangement joins TRBV7-3 to TRBJ2-1, with TRBD2 matching 13 bases. This sequence originates from a woman younger than 30 in a cohort exposed to, infected with or recovered from COVID-19 (not recorded which). The CDR3 is CASSVLAGGVNEQFF. CDR3 nucleotides: TGTGCCAGCAGCGTACTAGCGGGAGGGGTCAATGAGCAGTTCTTC.